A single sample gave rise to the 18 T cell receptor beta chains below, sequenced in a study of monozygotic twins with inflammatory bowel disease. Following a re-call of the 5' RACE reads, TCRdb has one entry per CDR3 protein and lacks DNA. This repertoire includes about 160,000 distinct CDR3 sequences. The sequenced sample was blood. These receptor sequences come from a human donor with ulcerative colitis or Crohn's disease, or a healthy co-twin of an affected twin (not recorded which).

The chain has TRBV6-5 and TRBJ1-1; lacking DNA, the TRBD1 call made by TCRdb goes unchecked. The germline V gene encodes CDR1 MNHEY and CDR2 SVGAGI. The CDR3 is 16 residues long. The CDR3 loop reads CASSSPAGQPNTEAFF.

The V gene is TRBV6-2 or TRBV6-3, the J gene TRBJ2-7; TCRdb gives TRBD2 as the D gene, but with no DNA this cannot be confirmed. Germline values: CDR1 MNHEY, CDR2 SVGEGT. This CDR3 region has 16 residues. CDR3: CASSYPSGRPLYEQYF.

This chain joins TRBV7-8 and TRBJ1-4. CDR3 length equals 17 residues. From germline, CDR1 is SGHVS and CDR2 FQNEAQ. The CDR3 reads CASSLGGVGGTNEKLFF.

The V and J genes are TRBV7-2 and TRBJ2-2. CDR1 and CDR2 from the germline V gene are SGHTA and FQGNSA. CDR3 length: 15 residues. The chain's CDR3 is CASSLLSDNTGELFF.

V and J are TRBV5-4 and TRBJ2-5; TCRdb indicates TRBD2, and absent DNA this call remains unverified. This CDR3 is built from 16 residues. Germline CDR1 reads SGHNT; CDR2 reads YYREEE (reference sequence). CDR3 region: CASRTGTSGLQETQYF.

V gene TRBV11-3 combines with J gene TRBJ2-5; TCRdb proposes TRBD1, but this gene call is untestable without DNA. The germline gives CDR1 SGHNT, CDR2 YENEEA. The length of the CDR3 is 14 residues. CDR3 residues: CAGSLWRGQETQYF.

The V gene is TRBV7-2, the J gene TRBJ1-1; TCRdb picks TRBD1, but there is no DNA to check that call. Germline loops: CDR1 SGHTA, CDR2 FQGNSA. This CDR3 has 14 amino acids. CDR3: CASSHSQGYTEAFF. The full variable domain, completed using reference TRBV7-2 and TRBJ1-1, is GAGVSQSPSNKVTEKGKDVELRCDPISGHTALYWYRQSLGQGLEFLIYFQGNSAPDKSGLPSDRFSAERTGGSVSTLTIQRTQQEDSAVYLCASSHSQGYTEAFFGQGTRLTVV.

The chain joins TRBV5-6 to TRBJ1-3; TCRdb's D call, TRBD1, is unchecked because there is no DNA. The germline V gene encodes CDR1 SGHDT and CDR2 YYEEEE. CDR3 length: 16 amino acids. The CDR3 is CASSFLEDRGGNTIYF.

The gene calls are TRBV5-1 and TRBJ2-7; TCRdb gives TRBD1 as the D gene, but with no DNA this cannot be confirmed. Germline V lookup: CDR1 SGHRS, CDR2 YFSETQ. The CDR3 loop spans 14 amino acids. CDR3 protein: CASSAGTGVDEQYF.

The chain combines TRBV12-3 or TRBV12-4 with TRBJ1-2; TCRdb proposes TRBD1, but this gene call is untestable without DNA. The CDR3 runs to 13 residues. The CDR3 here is CASRAPGAQGYTF.

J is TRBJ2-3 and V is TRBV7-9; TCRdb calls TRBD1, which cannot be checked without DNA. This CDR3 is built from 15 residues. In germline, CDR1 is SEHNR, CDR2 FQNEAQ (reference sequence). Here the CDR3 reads CASSFRDRVTDTQYF.

The CDR3 sequence: CSARDRAYEQYF. V is TRBV29-1 and J is TRBJ2-7; TCRdb returns TRBD1, unconfirmable since there is no DNA. Germline CDR1 SQVTM, CDR2 ANQGSEA. The CDR3 is 12 amino acids.

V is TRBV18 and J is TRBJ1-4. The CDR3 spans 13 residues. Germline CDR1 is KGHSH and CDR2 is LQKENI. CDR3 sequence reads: CASSTISNEKLFF.

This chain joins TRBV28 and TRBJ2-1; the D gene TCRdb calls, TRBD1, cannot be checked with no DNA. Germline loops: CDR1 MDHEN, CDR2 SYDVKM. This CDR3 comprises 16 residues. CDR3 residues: CASSLLAGQHYNEQFF. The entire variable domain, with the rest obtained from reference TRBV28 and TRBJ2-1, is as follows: DVKVTQSSRYLVKRTGEKVFLECVQDMDHENMFWYRQDPGLGLRLIYFSYDVKMKEKGDIPEGYSVSREKKERFSLILESASTNQTSMYLCASSLLAGQHYNEQFFGPGTRLTVL.

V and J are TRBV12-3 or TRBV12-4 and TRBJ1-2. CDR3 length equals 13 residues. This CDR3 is CASSLSRNYGYTF.

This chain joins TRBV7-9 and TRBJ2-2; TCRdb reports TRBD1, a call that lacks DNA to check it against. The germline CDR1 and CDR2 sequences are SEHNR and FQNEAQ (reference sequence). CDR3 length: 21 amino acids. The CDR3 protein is CASSLGGQAVSRSDLTGELFF.

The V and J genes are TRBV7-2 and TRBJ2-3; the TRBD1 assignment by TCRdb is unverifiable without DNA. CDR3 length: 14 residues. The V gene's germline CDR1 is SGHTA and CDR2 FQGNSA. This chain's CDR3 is CASSTDRYTDTQYF.

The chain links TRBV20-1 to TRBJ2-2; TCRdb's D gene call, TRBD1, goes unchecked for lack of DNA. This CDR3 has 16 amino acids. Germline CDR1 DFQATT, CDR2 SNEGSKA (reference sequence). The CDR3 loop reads CSAPLAGTGNTGELFF.